This T cell receptor beta chain came from a study of blood T cell repertoires in COVID-19. Sequencing used immunoSEQ multiplex PCR; TCRdb keeps in-frame clones, though not all of them. This table holds 150,000 to 200,000 clones, 86% found once. There are 16 residues in the CDR3. The germline V and J ends were trimmed by 0 bases and 1 base, with 13 bases remaining between them. Per germline, CDR1 SGHRS and CDR2 YFSETQ. Sequencing was performed on peripheral blood. The source of this sequence is a man aged 45 to 65 with active or convalescent COVID-19. V is TRBV5-1 and J is TRBJ1-1; D is perhaps TRBD1 (5 bases). In DNA form, the CDR3 reads TGCGCCAGCAGCTTGGTGGACAACCAATGGAACACTGAAGCTTTCTTT. It encodes CASSLVDNQWNTEAFF.